These 5 T cell receptor beta chains came from one sample sequenced in a study of shared clonotypes between healthy human individuals. Profiled with immunoSEQ multiplex PCR; TCRdb holds only in-frame clones, not every one. There are about 1 million clones in the sample; 75% occur only once, and roughly 1.5% lies in the top ten. Sequenced: memory CD4+ T cells sorted from blood. Subset reported: CD45RA-negative fraction. The receptors originated from a man aged 18 to 35 in good health.

This chain connects TRBV11-2 to TRBJ2-5; 10 bases line up with TRBD1. The DNA end is more similar to TRBJ2-7, so the J call may be wrong. CDR1 and CDR2 from the germline V gene are SGHAT and FQNNGV. This CDR3 comprises 15 residues. In DNA form, the CDR3 reads TGTGCCAGCAGCTCCGGGACAGGGGCCCCCTACGAGCAGTACTTC. Its translation: CASSSGTGAPYEQYF.

The chain uses TRBV5-5 and TRBJ2-2, with D possibly being TRBD1 (6 bases). Trimming left V 3 bases short and J 0 bases short, with 12 bases between. The CDR3 spans 16 residues. Germline assignment: CDR1 SGHKS and CDR2 YYEKEE (reference sequence). CDR3 sequence (DNA): TGTGCCAGCAGCTCGATGGGGGCTTCGAACACCGGGGAGCTGTTTTTT. Protein: CASSSMGASNTGELFF. Based on the CDR3 plus reference TRBV5-5 and TRBJ2-2, the full variable domain is DAGVTQSPTHLIKTRGQQVTLRCSPISGHKSVSWYQQVLGQGPQFIFQYYEKEERGRGNFPDRFSARQFPNYSSELNVNALLLGDSALYLCASSSMGASNTGELFFGEGSRLTVL.

The chain joins TRBV5-4 to TRBJ2-7; tentatively, D is TRBD2 (5 bases). Germline CDR1 SGHNT, CDR2 YYREEE (reference sequence). Trimming took 4 bases from V and 0 from J, leaving 17 bases between them. This CDR3 region has 16 residues. Written as DNA, the CDR3 is TGTGCCAGCAGCCCACACCCAAAAGGGAGCTCCTACGAGCAGTACTTC. Translating gives CASSPHPKGSSYEQYF.

The genes are TRBV7-2 and TRBJ2-3, with 7 bases matching TRBD2. CDR1 and CDR2 from the germline V gene are SGHTA and FQGNSA. J was trimmed by 2 bases and V by 3 bases; bases with no gene match: 5. This CDR3 is 15 amino acids long. The CDR3 sequence is CASSFRRENTDTQYF. In DNA form, the CDR3 reads TGTGCCAGCAGCTTTAGGCGGGAGAACACAGATACGCAGTATTTT.

The chain employs TRBV5-4 and TRBJ2-7, with a weak D call TRBD1 (5 bases). Trimming removed 0 bases from V and 2 bases from J, with 6 bases in between. The CDR3 consists of 13 residues. The V gene's germline CDR1 is SGHNT and CDR2 YYREEE (reference sequence). In nucleotides, the CDR3 is TGTGCCAGCAGCTTGGCAGGGCCCTACGAGCAGTACTTC. Protein sequence: CASSLAGPYEQYF.